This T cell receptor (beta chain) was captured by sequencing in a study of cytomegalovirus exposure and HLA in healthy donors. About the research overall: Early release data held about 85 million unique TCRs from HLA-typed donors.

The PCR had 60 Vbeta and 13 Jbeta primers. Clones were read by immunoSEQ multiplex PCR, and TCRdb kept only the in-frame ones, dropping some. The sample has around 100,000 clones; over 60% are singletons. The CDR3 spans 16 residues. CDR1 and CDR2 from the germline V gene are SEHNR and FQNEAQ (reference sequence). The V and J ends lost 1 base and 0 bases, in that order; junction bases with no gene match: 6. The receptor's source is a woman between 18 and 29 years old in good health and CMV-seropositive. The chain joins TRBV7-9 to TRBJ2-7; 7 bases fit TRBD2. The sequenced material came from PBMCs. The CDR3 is CASSLVGAGYSYEQYF. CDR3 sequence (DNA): TGTGCCAGCAGCTTAGTTGGAGCGGGGTACTCCTACGAGCAGTACTTC.